Sequencing of this T cell receptor (beta chain) was carried out in a study of shared clonotypes between healthy human individuals. Remarks on this clone: The antigen is unknown.

V shed 5 bases and J 8 bases; nucleotides not matched to a gene: 8. This CDR3 region has 13 residues. Per germline, CDR1 MDHEN and CDR2 SYDVKM. Assay execution proceeded at the deep level. The data were produced by immunoSEQ multiplex PCR, yet TCRdb's version contains in-frame clones alone and is incomplete. Of approximately 530,000 clones listed, 95% to 96% are singletons. Study-wide findings and caveats: Naive subsets tended to show greater estimated richness than memory subsets. The expectation was that sequencing depth would affect clonotype sharing among donors. Enrolling few donors narrowed the genetic and exposure-history diversity that was represented.

The sample was naive CD4+ T cells sorted from blood. Stated subset: CD45RA+ positively selected. This clonotype was sampled from a woman in her 30s in good health. V usage is TRBV28 and J usage is TRBJ1-2; 7 positions match TRBD1. The CDR3 loop is CASSPPQGEGYTF. CDR3 coding DNA: TGTGCCAGCAGTCCTCCGCAGGGGGAAGGCTACACCTTC.